These T cell receptor beta chains were read from a single sample in a study of blood T cell repertoires in COVID-19. Profiled with immunoSEQ multiplex PCR; TCRdb holds only in-frame clones, not every one. The table has 290,000 or so clones, around 90% seen once. Sequencing was carried out using peripheral blood. Every receptor here comes from a young man with active or convalescent COVID-19. Both conserved end residues are part of each CDR3. D genes are given only for firm matches. Size is stated for part of the rows, as once, few or many counts, or as a class when the clone is expanded.

CDR3nt | CDR3aa | abundance | d_gene | j_gene | v_gene
TGCGCCAGCAGCCAAGAAAACTACCCCAGCACAGATACGCAGTATTTT | CASSQENYPSTDTQYF | once | . | TRBJ2-3 | TRBV4-1
TGTGCCAGCAGTTACGCAGATAGCAATCAGCCCCAGCATTTT | CASSYADSNQPQHF | . | . | TRBJ1-5 | TRBV6-5
TGTGCCAGCAGCTCACAGCCCTATGGCTACACCTTC | CASSSQPYGYTF | . | . | TRBJ1-2 | TRBV11-2
TGTGCCAGCAGCTTAGTGGGGGCGTCCCAAGAGACCCAGTACTTC | CASSLVGASQETQYF | . | . | TRBJ2-5 | TRBV7-8
TGTGCCAGCAGTTACGGGTTAGCGGGAGGCAATGAGCAGTTCTTC | CASSYGLAGGNEQFF | . | TRBD2 | TRBJ2-1 | TRBV6-5
TGTGCCAGCAGCTTATCCCAAGCGCAGTACGAGCAGTACTTC | CASSLSQAQYEQYF | . | . | TRBJ2-7 | TRBV7-2
TGTGCCAGCAGGTCCGGACAGGGGAAGAATACGCAGTATTTT | CASRSGQGKNTQYF | . | TRBD1 | TRBJ2-3 | TRBV6-5
TGTGCCAGCAGCTTCGGTTCGAACACCGGGGAGCTGTTTTTT | CASSFGSNTGELFF | . | . | TRBJ2-2 | TRBV7-9
TGTGCCAGTAGTATAGTCCTCCCCAGGGGCTGGCAGCCCCAGCATTTT | CASSIVLPRGWQPQHF | . | . | TRBJ1-5 | TRBV19
TGCGCCAGCAGCTTGGGACAGAATAGCAATCAGCCCCAGCATTTT | CASSLGQNSNQPQHF | . | . | TRBJ1-5 | TRBV5-1
TGTGCCAGCAGTGGACAGGGGAAAGAGACCCAGTACTTC | CASSGQGKETQYF | . | TRBD1 | TRBJ2-5 | TRBV2
TGTGCCAGCAGCCAAGATTCGGGTTACCTGAGGTCGCAGTATTTT | CASSQDSGYLRSQYF | . | . | TRBJ2-3 | TRBV3-1/TRBV3-2
TGTGCCAGCAGCAAGGCTAGATACAATGAGCAGTTCTTC | CASSKARYNEQFF | once | . | TRBJ2-1 | TRBV14
TGTGCCAGCAGTTACCACCCAGAGGGCAATCAGCCCCAGCATTTT | CASSYHPEGNQPQHF | . | . | TRBJ1-5 | TRBV6-6
TGTGCCAGCAGTGCTGCCGGGGAGCTGTTTTTT | CASSAAGELFF | . | . | TRBJ2-2 | TRBV2
TGCGCCAGCAGCACGGGGACAGGCAAAGGGTACACCTTC | CASSTGTGKGYTF | . | TRBD1 | TRBJ1-2 | TRBV5-1
TGTGCCAGCAGCCAAACAGGTTATAGCAATCAGCCCCAGCATTTT | CASSQTGYSNQPQHF | . | . | TRBJ1-5 | TRBV3-1/TRBV3-2
TGTGCCAGCAGTTTTGGGACAGGAACTTATGGCTACACCTTC | CASSFGTGTYGYTF | . | TRBD1 | TRBJ1-2 | TRBV27
TGTGCCAGCTCACCGGGACTGAACGACTACGAGCAGTACTTC | CASSPGLNDYEQYF | . | . | TRBJ2-7 | TRBV18
TGTGCCAGCAGTTCACTCAATTGGTACGAGCAGTACTTC | CASSSLNWYEQYF | . | . | TRBJ2-7 | TRBV25-1
TGTGCCAGCAGTTCCCTGGACAGGGAACATGGCTACACCTTC | CASSSLDREHGYTF | once | TRBD1 | TRBJ1-2 | TRBV28
TGCGCCAGCAGCCAAGTTACGGGACAGATTAGCAATCAGCCCCAGCATTTT | CASSQVTGQISNQPQHF | . | TRBD1 | TRBJ1-5 | TRBV4-1
TGCGCCAGCAGCCAAGTCTCCGGGACAGGGGGCGAGCAGTACTTC | CASSQVSGTGGEQYF | . | TRBD1 | TRBJ2-7 | TRBV4-1
TGTGCCAGCAGTAGGACAAACAAGGGTACGCAGTATTTT | CASSRTNKGTQYF | . | . | TRBJ2-3 | TRBV6-5
TGTGCCAGCAGCCAAGATGCACTCTACGAGCAGTACTTC | CASSQDALYEQYF | . | . | TRBJ2-7 | TRBV4-2
TGTGCCAGCAGTCCCAGTTGGAGGGAGCAGTACTTC | CASSPSWREQYF | few | . | TRBJ2-7 | TRBV28
TGTGCCAGCAGCCAAGATAATGGAGTCATGAACACTGAAGCTTTCTTT | CASSQDNGVMNTEAFF | . | . | TRBJ1-1 | TRBV14
TGTGCCAGCAGCGTCACCACAGGACCGGGGGACGAGCAGTACTTC | CASSVTTGPGDEQYF | . | . | TRBJ2-7 | TRBV25-1
TGCGCCAGCAGTCCCGGACAGGGACCAACTAATGAAAAACTGTTTTTT | CASSPGQGPTNEKLFF | . | TRBD1 | TRBJ1-4 | TRBV4-1
TGTGCCAGCAGTGGGAACAGGGAAAGTTCAACTAATGAAAAACTGTTTTTT | CASSGNRESSTNEKLFF | . | . | TRBJ1-4 | TRBV2
TGTGCCAGCAGTTACGACAGGCTTGATGGGGCCAACGTCCTGACTTTC | CASSYDRLDGANVLTF | . | . | TRBJ2-6 | TRBV6-2/TRBV6-3
TGTGCCAGCAGCAGAACAGGGACAGGGAACACAGATACGCAGTATTTT | CASSRTGTGNTDTQYF | . | TRBD1 | TRBJ2-3 | TRBV5-4
TGTGCCAGCAGGCTCCTGACAGGGAGGAATTCACCCCTCCACTTT | CASRLLTGRNSPLHF | . | TRBD1 | TRBJ1-6 | TRBV27
TGTGCCAGCAGGAGTGGGCAGTTCTATGGCTACACCTTC | CASRSGQFYGYTF | . | . | TRBJ1-2 | TRBV5-6
TGTGCCACCAGTTCGCCCAGGGGGCTACGCTACGAGCAGTACTTC | CATSSPRGLRYEQYF | once | TRBD1 | TRBJ2-7 | TRBV24-1
TGTGCCAGTAGTCTCGGACAGATGAACTATGGCTACACCTTC | CASSLGQMNYGYTF | . | . | TRBJ1-2 | TRBV19
TGTGCCAGCACCCATGGACTAGCGGATTACAATGAGCAGTTCTTC | CASTHGLADYNEQFF | once | TRBD2 | TRBJ2-1 | TRBV27
TGTGCCAGCAGCTTTGGGCCCATCCGTGGGCATCAGCCCCAGCATTTT | CASSFGPIRGHQPQHF | . | . | TRBJ1-5 | TRBV5-6
TGTGCCAGCAGCTTAGTAGTCCAAGATCCCGGAAACACCATATATTTT | CASSLVVQDPGNTIYF | . | . | TRBJ1-3 | TRBV11-2
TGTGCCAGCAGAACAAGCATCCTAAGAGGACAGAACGGTCAGCCCCAGCATTTT | CASRTSILRGQNGQPQHF | once | . | TRBJ1-5 | TRBV2
TGTGCCACCCGGTCCGGTATCGGGGAGCTGTTTTTT | CATRSGIGELFF | . | . | TRBJ2-2 | TRBV2
TGCGCCAGCAGCTTCACAGGGTCCCACGAGCAGTACTTC | CASSFTGSHEQYF | . | . | TRBJ2-7 | TRBV5-1
TGTGCCAGCATTCTACCGGGGGGACCGCAATCCACTGAAGCTTTCTTT | CASILPGGPQSTEAFF | . | . | TRBJ1-1 | TRBV2
TGTGCCAGCAGCCAAGAAAGGATGTCGGGAGTCTCTGGAAACACCATATATTTT | CASSQERMSGVSGNTIYF | . | . | TRBJ1-3 | TRBV3-1/TRBV3-2
TGCGCCAGCAGTGAAGGGGTCGGGAGAGTTTACGAGCAGTACTTC | CASSEGVGRVYEQYF | . | . | TRBJ2-7 | TRBV10-2